The next 11 T cell receptor beta chains were all read from a single sample in a study of CD8+CD57+ T cells in acquired aplastic anemia. Before being chosen for sequencing, patients had shown CD8+CD57+ cell expansion by flow cytometry. Both TCR beta VDJ combination and CDR3 sequence profiling were carried out. Genomic DNA was the template for this profiling. A single record per CDR3 protein comes from TCRdb applying MiXCR to the reads. The table has some 200,000 distinct CDR3 sequences, roughly half seen once; the top ten hold 8% to 10%. Sequenced: sorted CD4+, CD8+, or CD8+CD57+ T cells (not recorded which) from PBMCs. These receptors originate from a human donor with aplastic anemia.

J is TRBJ1-2 and V is TRBV9, with 7 bases fitting TRBD1. CDR1 SGDLS and CDR2 YYNGEE come from the germline V gene. The V and J ends lost 4 bases and 4 bases, in that order; junction bases with no gene match: 22. The CDR3 runs 19 residues. DNA for the CDR3: TGTGCCAGCAGCCCTGCCCGGACAGGACTTCTCGGGGGGCTCTATGGCTACACCTTC. Amino acid sequence: CASSPARTGLLGGLYGYTF.

This clonotype was counted many times. The rearrangement joins TRBV11-3 to TRBJ1-2; 7 nucleotides line up with TRBD1. CDR1 is SGHNT, CDR2 YENEEA, per germline. CDR3 length: 12 amino acids. J gave up 6 bases and V 5 bases, and 3 bases lay outside the gene matches. The CDR3 bases are TGTGCCAGCAGCCTAGGGACAGATGGCTACACCTTC. Translation gives CASSLGTDGYTF.

This clonotype showed up just a few times. This may be a read error: a much more frequent sequence differs by one nucleotide. The chain uses TRBV12-3 or TRBV12-4 and TRBJ2-7; TRBD1 matches at 9 bases. J lost 9 bases, V lost 3 bases, and 9 bases had no gene match. The CDR3 runs to 14 residues. CDR3 protein: CASSLGQGSRGQYF. In DNA, the CDR3 is TGTGCCAGCAGTTTGGGACAGGGATCGAGAGGGCAGTACTTC.

The count of this clonotype is one. The chain links TRBV3-1 to TRBJ2-1; tentatively, D is TRBD1 (5 bases). This CDR3 contains 17 residues. V was cut by 4 bases and J by 2 bases, with 18 bases left in between. Germline V gene data show CDR1 as LGHDT and CDR2 as YNNKEL (reference sequence). CDR3 protein: CASSPYLMSGTYNEQFF. The CDR3 DNA is TGTGCCAGCAGCCCGTACCTCATGTCAGGGACCTACAATGAGCAGTTCTTC.

This clonotype was counted only a few times. The rearrangement joins TRBV2 to TRBJ2-7; D is unresolved. CDR3 length: 11 residues. Germline V gene lookup returns CDR1 SNHLY and CDR2 FYNNEI. Trimming removed 6 bases from V and 4 bases from J, with 7 bases in between. The CDR3: CASSPVYEQYF. The CDR3, as DNA: TGTGCCAGCAGCCCGGTTTACGAGCAGTACTTC. Using reference TRBV2 and TRBJ2-7 for the parts outside the CDR3, the full variable domain is EPEVTQTPSHQVTQMGQEVILRCVPISNHLYFYWYRQILGQKVEFLVSFYNNEISEKSEIFDDQFSVERPDGSNFTLKIRSTKLEDSAMYFCASSPVYEQYFGPGTRLTVT.

This chain links TRBV3-1 with TRBJ1-5, with D possibly being TRBD1 (5 bases). The V gene's germline CDR1 is LGHDT and CDR2 YNNKEL (reference sequence). This CDR3 is 14 amino acids long. V lost 4 bases and J 4 bases, leaving 11 bases between the germline ends. CDR3 loop: CASSPPGGNQPQHF. Written as DNA, the CDR3 is TGTGCCAGCAGCCCACCCGGGGGTAATCAGCCCCAGCATTTT.

The chain is built from TRBV11-1 and TRBJ2-7; D may be TRBD1 or TRBD2 (5 bases each). Germline V gene data show CDR1 as SGHAT and CDR2 as FQDESV (reference sequence). V was trimmed by 1 base and J by 0 bases, leaving 16 bases between them. CDR3 length: 17 amino acids. Here the CDR3 DNA reads TGTGCCAGCAGCTTAGGGAACCGGGACCGGGACTCCTACGAGCAGTACTTC. This sequence encodes CASSLGNRDRDSYEQYF.

The chain uses TRBV6-1 and TRBJ1-5; 9 nucleotides align to TRBD1. This CDR3 region has 11 residues. The junction had 5 bases not matched to a gene; V was cut back by 5 bases and J by 15 bases. CDR1 MNHNS and CDR2 SASEGT come from the germline V gene. This CDR3 reads CASSTGQGRHF. The CDR3 coding sequence is TGTGCCAGCAGTACCGGACAGGGGAGGCATTTT.

This clonotype was counted many times. The gene calls are TRBV24-1 and TRBJ2-3; TRBD2 might be the D (5 bases). CDR3 length equals 14 residues. Trimming pared 3 bases from V and 3 bases from J, leaving 9 bases between. Germline V gene data show CDR1 as KGHDR and CDR2 as SFDVKD. The CDR3 bases are TGTGCCACCAGTGATGCGGTAGCGACAGATACGCAGTATTTT. Translation: CATSDAVATDTQYF.

This clonotype occurred many times. This chain uses TRBV20-1 with TRBJ2-1; D gene unclear. The V and J ends lost 1 base and 10 bases respectively, with 8 bases between them. Per germline, CDR1 DFQATT and CDR2 SNEGSKA (reference sequence). The CDR3 has 11 residues. The CDR3 loop reads CSARGVGEQFF. DNA for the CDR3: TGCAGTGCTAGAGGGGTGGGCGAGCAGTTCTTC.

The chain uses TRBV10-2 and TRBJ2-3; no clear D gene. The CDR3 is made up of 14 amino acids. Germline V gives CDR1 WSHSY, CDR2 SAAADI. Trimming shortened V by 4 bases and J by 2 bases, and 10 bases separated the two germline ends. The CDR3 protein is CASSVLLNTDTQYF. CDR3 DNA sequence: TGCGCCAGCAGTGTCTTACTCAACACAGATACGCAGTATTTT.